Below are 13 T cell receptor beta chains sequenced from a single sample in a study of T cells after yellow fever vaccination. TCRdb used MiXCR to reprocess the 5' RACE reads, holding one entry per CDR3 protein. The sample records fewer than 650,000 distinct CDR3 sequences, about a fifth being singletons. Sequenced here: PBMCs, sampled approximately 20 days after the first yellow fever vaccination. These receptor sequences come from a man between 18 and 29 years old who received the YFV17D yellow fever vaccine.

This clonotype was picked up many times. The chain carries TRBV23-1 and TRBJ2-7; possibly TRBD1 or TRBD2 for D (5 bases each). TRBV23-1 falls under the ORF class, with uncertain function. This CDR3 spans 9 amino acids. CDR3 sequence: CGGLGEQYV. The CDR3 DNA reads TGCGGGGGGTTGGGCGAGCAGTACGTC.

V and J are TRBV5-6 and TRBJ2-5; TRBD2 aligns across 11 bases. J lost 2 bases, V lost 4 bases, and 7 bases had no gene match. CDR1 is SGHDT and CDR2 is YYEEEE in the germline V gene. CDR3 length: 16 amino acids. CDR3 in amino acids: CASSPTSGDVQETQYF. In DNA form, the CDR3 reads TGTGCCAGCAGCCCGACTAGCGGGGACGTACAAGAGACCCAGTACTTC.

CDR3 sequence reads: CASSIGWDSRVAKNIQYF. The CDR3, as DNA: TGTGCCAGTAGTATTGGGTGGGACAGCCGTGTAGCCAAAAACATTCAGTACTTC. This chain uses TRBV19 with TRBJ2-4; TRBD1 aligns across 7 bases. Germline assignment: CDR1 LNHDA and CDR2 SQIVND (reference sequence). With 3 bases clipped from V and 0 bases from J, the junction kept 11 bases outside the gene matches. The CDR3 totals 18 residues.

The table lists this clonotype with a few counts. The gene calls are TRBV11-2 and TRBJ2-1, with 10 bases aligning to TRBD2. J gave up 8 bases and V 1 base, and 8 bases lay outside the gene matches. The CDR3 length is 16 residues. Germline CDR1 SGHAT, CDR2 FQNNGV. CDR3 sequence (DNA): TGTGCCAGCAGCTTAGTACCAGCGGGGGGGCCGGATGAGCAGTTCTTC. Translated, it gives CASSLVPAGGPDEQFF.

In this sample, this clonotype turned up a few times. This chain joins TRBV5-1 and TRBJ2-7, with a tentative D call TRBD1 (6 bases). CDR3 length equals 13 residues. Trimming stripped 3 bases from V and 1 base from J, with 8 bases between. The V gene's germline CDR1 is SGHRS and CDR2 YFSETQ. DNA for the CDR3: TGCGCCAGCAGCTCGGACAGTTCCTACGAGCAGTACGTC. This codes for CASSSDSSYEQYV.

In this sample, this clonotype turned up a few times. This rearrangement joins TRBV7-2 to TRBJ2-3, with 7 nucleotides matching TRBD2. After removal of 3 bases from V and 2 bases from J, the junction contained 8 bases not matched to a gene. The CDR3 has 16 residues. CDR1 is SGHTA and CDR2 is FQGNSA in the germline V gene. CDR3 nucleotide sequence: TGTGCCAGCAGCTTCCAGGGAGCGGGGCTCACAGATACGCAGTATTTT. Translation: CASSFQGAGLTDTQYF. Full variable domain (remainder filled in from reference TRBV7-2 and TRBJ2-3): GAGVSQSPSNKVTEKGKDVELRCDPISGHTALYWYRQSLGQGLEFLIYFQGNSAPDKSGLPSDRFSAERTGGSVSTLTIQRTQQEDSAVYLCASSFQGAGLTDTQYFGPGTRLTVL.

J is TRBJ2-5 and V is TRBV6-5, with D tentatively TRBD2 (5 bases). The CDR3 consists of 14 residues. V lost 2 bases, J lost 0 bases, and 7 bases lay in between. Germline assignment: CDR1 MNHEY and CDR2 SVGAGI. CDR3 nucleotide sequence: TGTGCCAGCAGTTACAGGGAGTACCAAGAGACCCAGTACTTC. Amino acid sequence: CASSYREYQETQYF.

This chain uses TRBV12-3 or TRBV12-4 with TRBJ1-4; D might be TRBD1 (6 bases). The germline V and J ends were trimmed by 5 bases and 9 bases, with 13 bases remaining between them. CDR3 length: 13 residues. The CDR3 loop reads CASSKTGQQKLFF. Here the CDR3 DNA reads TGTGCCAGCAGTAAAACAGGGCAGCAAAAACTGTTTTTT.

This clonotype was seen a few times. The rearrangement uses TRBV20-1 and TRBJ2-5; 8 nucleotides match TRBD1. There are 13 residues in the CDR3. From germline, CDR1 is DFQATT and CDR2 SNEGSKA (reference sequence). J gave up 3 bases and V 6 bases, and 6 bases lay outside the gene matches. The CDR3 bases are TGCAGTGCGAAGGGACAGGCAAAAGAGACCCAGTACTTC. It specifies CSAKGQAKETQYF.

This chain joins TRBV3-1 and TRBJ2-5; 14 bases agree with TRBD2. With 1 base clipped from V and 2 bases from J, the junction kept 3 bases outside the gene matches. The CDR3 spans 17 residues. From germline, CDR1 is LGHDT and CDR2 YNNKEL (reference sequence). CDR3 residues: CASSQGTSGGPQETQYF. In DNA form, the CDR3 reads TGTGCCAGCAGCCAAGGGACTAGCGGGGGGCCTCAAGAGACCCAGTACTTC.

The rearrangement links TRBV4-2 to TRBJ2-2; possibly TRBD1 for D (6 bases). The germline V and J ends were trimmed by 0 bases and 0 bases, with 14 bases remaining between them. CDR1 and CDR2 from the germline V gene are LGHNA and YNFKEQ. This CDR3 has 18 amino acids. The CDR3 is CASSQDVPPGANTGELFF. The DNA of the CDR3 is TGTGCCAGCAGCCAAGATGTGCCTCCAGGGGCGAACACCGGGGAGCTGTTTTTT.

A single count supports this clonotype. V is TRBV7-9 and J is TRBJ2-7; no definite D call. The CDR3 is made up of 11 amino acids. Trimming removed 5 bases from V and 5 bases from J, with 7 bases in between. Germline CDR1 is SEHNR and CDR2 is FQNEAQ (reference sequence). This chain's CDR3 is CASSARNEQYV. The CDR3 bases are TGTGCCAGCAGCGCGCGTAACGAGCAGTACGTC.

The rearrangement uses TRBV5-6 and TRBJ2-2; D is ambiguous. Germline V lookup: CDR1 SGHDT, CDR2 YYEEEE. This CDR3 has 13 residues. Trimming stripped 3 bases from V and 4 bases from J, with 7 bases between. DNA for the CDR3: TGTGCCAGCAGCTACGGGCGCACCGGGGAGCTGTTTTTT. It specifies CASSYGRTGELFF.